Each of the 30 T cell receptor beta chains below was sequenced from the same sample in a study of blood T cell repertoires in COVID-19. Measured with immunoSEQ multiplex PCR; TCRdb has only the in-frame clones, and not every one. The table records fewer than 250,000 clones, around four fifths of them present only once. Sequencing input: peripheral blood. These receptors came from a woman aged 50 to 60 with acute or convalescent COVID-19.

The V call is TRBV4-2, the J call TRBJ2-1; maybe TRBD2 (5 bases). The CDR3 covers 17 residues. In germline, CDR1 is LGHNA, CDR2 YNFKEQ. Trimming removed 5 bases at V and 0 bases at J, with 17 bases between. The CDR3 DNA reads as TGTGCCAGCAGCGCCCTACTAGAGCGGACCTCCTACAATGAGCAGTTCTTC. Encoded protein: CASSALLERTSYNEQFF.

This chain links TRBV28 with TRBJ1-5; D perhaps matches TRBD1 (6 bases). Germline CDR1 is MDHEN and CDR2 is SYDVKM. The CDR3 consists of 16 residues. V was pared by 6 bases and J by 9 bases, with 24 bases between. The CDR3 loop reads CASSLERRTGLRPQHF. CDR3 sequence (DNA): TGTGCCAGCAGCTTAGAGCGTCGAACAGGGCTTCGGCCCCAGCATTTT.

The chain has TRBV7-6 and TRBJ1-1; the D gene is possibly TRBD1 (6 bases). The CDR3 has 14 residues. The V end was cut by 0 bases, the J end by 5 bases, with 10 bases between. Germline V CDR1 and CDR2: SGHVS, FNYEAQ. The CDR3 here is CASSLATGQTEAFF. The CDR3 region has the DNA TGTGCCAGCAGCTTAGCTACAGGGCAGACTGAAGCTTTCTTT.

This chain links TRBV11-2 with TRBJ2-1; 8 bases fit TRBD2. V was pared by 5 bases and J by 8 bases, with 11 bases of the junction left unmatched. Germline V lookup: CDR1 SGHAT, CDR2 FQNNGV. The CDR3 spans 15 residues. The CDR3 is CASSAPSGRGDEQFF. As DNA, the CDR3 is TGTGCCAGCAGCGCCCCGAGCGGGAGAGGGGATGAGCAGTTCTTC.

The chain carries TRBV18 and TRBJ1-5, with D uncertain. The CDR3 runs 15 residues. Trimming took off 2 bases at V and 1 base at J, with 9 bases between the two ends. CDR1 is KGHSH and CDR2 is LQKENI in the germline V gene. The CDR3 sequence: CASSPVIESNQPQHF. The DNA for the CDR3 is TGTGCCAGCTCACCAGTAATAGAAAGCAATCAGCCCCAGCATTTT.

The V call is TRBV11-2, the J call TRBJ2-1; 10 nucleotides line up with TRBD2. Germline V gives CDR1 SGHAT, CDR2 FQNNGV. The junction had 5 bases not matched to a gene; V was cut back by 5 bases and J by 4 bases. This CDR3 has 15 residues. The chain's CDR3 is CASSAGLADYNEQFF. The CDR3 DNA reads TGTGCCAGCAGCGCAGGACTAGCGGATTACAATGAGCAGTTCTTC.

The chain's CDR3 is CASSEGVAGGRGADTQYF. The CDR3 DNA reads TGTGCCAGCAGTGAAGGTGTAGCGGGAGGGCGGGGAGCAGATACGCAGTATTTT. This chain joins TRBV2 and TRBJ2-3; 11 bases fit TRBD2. Germline assignment: CDR1 SNHLY and CDR2 FYNNEI. V shed 1 base and J 4 bases; nucleotides not matched to a gene: 10. The CDR3 sequence is 18 residues long.

There are a few counts of this clone. The chain carries TRBV3-1 (or the pseudogene TRBV3-2) and TRBJ2-1; no reliable D call. Trimming cost V 2 bases and J 5 bases, with 13 bases left between them. Germline-derived CDR1 and CDR2 are LGHDT and YNNKEL (reference sequence). The CDR3 has 15 residues. CDR3 in DNA: TGTGCCAGCAGCCAAAAATTGGTGAGCGACAATGAGCAGTTCTTC. The encoded protein is CASSQKLVSDNEQFF.

The CDR3 sequence is CASSPSRLADQETQYF. Here the CDR3 DNA reads TGTGCCAGCAGCCCCTCCCGACTAGCGGATCAAGAGACCCAGTACTTC. The chain combines TRBV9 with TRBJ2-5; the match to TRBD2 covers 9 bases. This CDR3 region has 16 residues. Germline lookup yields CDR1 SGDLS and CDR2 YYNGEE. V lost 4 bases to trimming and J lost 2 bases; unmatched junction nucleotides: 9.

The chain joins TRBV6-9 to TRBJ1-2; 7 nucleotides agree with TRBD1. From germline, CDR1 is MNHGY and CDR2 SVAAGI. V lost 5 bases, J lost 8 bases, and 20 bases stayed unmatched. CDR3 size: 17 residues. CDR3: CASSLQGKLQGSSGYTF. CDR3 DNA sequence: TGTGCCAGCAGTCTTCAGGGGAAATTACAGGGGTCCTCAGGCTACACCTTC.

This clone has more than one count but fewer than ten. The genes are TRBV7-2 and TRBJ2-7; TRBD1 matches 7 bases. The germline CDR1 and CDR2 sequences are SGHTA and FQGNSA. The CDR3 contains 14 residues. Trimming took 2 bases from V and 2 from J; bases not matched to a gene: 3. The CDR3 region is CASSLNRGPYEQYF. CDR3 nucleotide sequence: TGTGCCAGCAGCTTAAACAGGGGCCCCTACGAGCAGTACTTC.

A single count supports this clone. This sequence joins TRBV18 and TRBJ2-7; no reliable D call. V was pared by 3 bases and J by 3 bases, with 15 bases between. CDR1 is KGHSH, CDR2 LQKENI, per germline. This CDR3 comprises 15 residues. The DNA for the CDR3 is TGTGCCAGCTCACCGTACGGGTCGCAGTACTACGAGCAGTACTTC. Amino acids: CASSPYGSQYYEQYF. The variable domain in full, completed from reference TRBV18 and TRBJ2-7, reads NAGVMQNPRHLVRRRGQEARLRCSPMKGHSHVYWYRQLPEEGLKFMVYLQKENIIDESGMPKERFSAEFPKEGPSILRIQQVVRGDSAAYFCASSPYGSQYYEQYFGPGTRLTVT.

This rearrangement joins TRBV13 to TRBJ2-3, with TRBD1 matching 7 bases. The CDR3 covers 15 residues. V shed 3 bases, J shed 2 bases, and the junction held 5 bases outside the gene matches. CDR1 PRHDT and CDR2 FYEKMQ come from the germline V gene (reference sequence). DNA for the CDR3: TGTGCCAGCAGCTTCGAACAGGGGTACACAGATACGCAGTATTTT. This gives the protein CASSFEQGYTDTQYF.

This chain uses TRBV28 with TRBJ1-5; a weak D match, TRBD1 (6 bases). CDR1 and CDR2 from the germline V gene are MDHEN and SYDVKM. The CDR3 is made up of 16 amino acids. Trimming took 6 bases from V and 0 from J, leaving 15 bases between them. CDR3 DNA sequence: TGTGCCAGCAGCTCGGGGGGCGTTCTTAGCAATCAGCCCCAGCATTTT. Residues: CASSSGGVLSNQPQHF.

The chain carries TRBV4-1 and TRBJ2-7; possibly TRBD2 for D (6 bases). The V end lost 0 bases, the J end lost 0 bases, and 9 bases lay between the germline ends. Per germline, CDR1 MGHRA and CDR2 YSYEKL. CDR3 size: 15 residues. DNA of the CDR3: TGCGCCAGCAGCCAAGACCGGGGGAGCTCCTACGAGCAGTACTTC. Translating gives CASSQDRGSSYEQYF.

The V and J genes are TRBV6-5 and TRBJ2-1, with 7 bases identical to TRBD2. The CDR3 totals 11 residues. V dropped 8 bases and J dropped 15; count of bases not matched to a gene: 10. The germline CDR1 and CDR2 sequences are MNHEY and SVGAGI. CDR3 DNA sequence: TGTGCCAGCGCTAAAGGGAGGGCTCGGTTCTTC. This gives the protein CASAKGRARFF.

The chain combines TRBV28 with TRBJ1-6, with D possibly matching TRBD1 (5 bases). The V gene lost 10 bases and the J gene lost 10 bases, with 20 bases spanning the gap. This CDR3 comprises 14 residues. Germline V gene data show CDR1 as MDHEN and CDR2 as SYDVKM. CDR3 region: CATPGSTGDSPLHF. The DNA for the CDR3 is TGTGCCACCCCAGGGTCCACCGGCGACTCACCCCTCCACTTT.

This clone was seen only a few times. The V gene is TRBV2, the J gene TRBJ1-2, with TRBD1 matching over 7 bases. V dropped 6 bases and J dropped 8; count of bases not matched to a gene: 12. CDR3 length: 14 amino acids. Germline values: CDR1 SNHLY, CDR2 FYNNEI. CDR3 amino acids: CASRLLTGRGGYTF. The CDR3 DNA reads as TGTGCCAGCAGGCTCCTGACAGGGCGTGGGGGCTACACCTTC. Drawing the rest from reference TRBV2 and TRBJ1-2, the complete variable domain is EPEVTQTPSHQVTQMGQEVILRCVPISNHLYFYWYRQILGQKVEFLVSFYNNEISEKSEIFDDQFSVERPDGSNFTLKIRSTKLEDSAMYFCASRLLTGRGGYTFGSGTRLTVV.

The chain recombines TRBV3-1 (or the pseudogene TRBV3-2) with TRBJ1-4, with 10 bases aligning to TRBD1. CDR3 length equals 16 residues. Per the germline V gene, CDR1 is LGHDT and CDR2 is YNNKEL (reference sequence). V was clipped by 4 bases and J by 7 bases; unmatched bases: 9. This CDR3 reads CASSPGDRGRGEKLFF. Here the CDR3 DNA reads TGTGCCAGCAGCCCGGGAGACAGGGGGCGCGGTGAAAAACTGTTTTTT.

The chain joins TRBV5-1 to TRBJ2-2, with 8 positions matching TRBD2. The ends lost 0 bases at V and 4 bases at J; junction bases unmatched: 8. This CDR3 is built from 17 residues. From germline, CDR1 is SGHRS and CDR2 YFSETQ. The CDR3 reads CASSLVSGGAGTGELFF. CDR3 nucleotides: TGCGCCAGCAGCTTGGTTTCGGGAGGGGCCGGCACCGGGGAGCTGTTTTTT.

This clone was detected once. CDR3 nucleotide sequence: TGCGCCAGCAGCTTGCTAGCGGGGGTCGTGAATACGCAGTATTTT. Amino acid sequence: CASSLLAGVVNTQYF. The chain joins TRBV5-1 to TRBJ2-3, with 10 bases lining up with TRBD2. Per germline, CDR1 SGHRS and CDR2 YFSETQ. The CDR3 loop spans 15 amino acids. With V trimmed by 1 base and J by 7 bases, 6 bases remained unmatched.

The chain uses TRBV5-1 and TRBJ2-1; 7 bases are a match to TRBD2. The V and J ends lost 2 bases and 3 bases, in that order; junction bases with no gene match: 5. The CDR3 is made up of 15 amino acids. Germline values: CDR1 SGHRS, CDR2 YFSETQ. CDR3 DNA sequence: TGCGCCAGCAGCTTTGGAGCTAGCGGCTACAATGAGCAGTTCTTC. Its translation is CASSFGASGYNEQFF.

CDR3 in amino acids: CASSHASGQGAYEQYF. CDR3 in DNA: TGTGCCAGCAGTCACGCCTCTGGACAGGGGGCCTACGAGCAGTACTTC. The chain links TRBV5-6 to TRBJ2-7, with 10 bases lining up with TRBD1. J was trimmed by 2 bases and V by 5 bases; bases with no gene match: 10. Germline V gives CDR1 SGHDT, CDR2 YYEEEE. The CDR3 is made up of 16 amino acids.

V gene TRBV5-1 combines with J gene TRBJ2-5; a weak D match, TRBD1 (5 bases). V was pared by 0 bases and J by 7 bases, with 13 bases between. The CDR3 totals 14 residues. CDR1 is SGHRS, CDR2 YFSETQ, per germline. CDR3 protein: CASSLEGRFRTQYF. The CDR3 DNA reads TGCGCCAGCAGCTTGGAGGGGCGATTTAGGACCCAGTACTTC. The variable domain in full, with the rest retrieved from reference TRBV5-1 and TRBJ2-5, is KAGVTQTPRYLIKTRGQQVTLSCSPISGHRSVSWYQQTPGQGLQFLFEYFSETQRNKGNFPGRFSGRQFSNSRSEMNVSTLELGDSALYLCASSLEGRFRTQYFGPGTRLLVL.

V usage is TRBV7-2 and J usage is TRBJ2-7; 9 bases line up with TRBD2. The germline CDR1 and CDR2 sequences are SGHTA and FQGNSA. V dropped 8 bases and J dropped 1; count of bases not matched to a gene: 6. The CDR3 has 14 amino acids. The DNA for the CDR3 is TGTGCCAGCGGCCAGACTAGCGGTTCCTACGAGCAGTACTTC. Protein product: CASGQTSGSYEQYF.

The chain couples TRBV27 to TRBJ2-3; a weak D match, TRBD1 (5 bases). Germline loops: CDR1 MNHEY, CDR2 SMNVEV (reference sequence). CDR3 length: 15 amino acids. V lost 2 bases to trimming and J lost 5 bases, with 14 bases between them. The DNA for the CDR3 is TGTGCCAGCAGTTTAATGTCTTTGGGGCGAGATACGCAGTATTTT. It yields the protein CASSLMSLGRDTQYF.

The V call is TRBV7-2, the J call TRBJ2-7; TRBD2 agrees at 7 bases. Germline V lookup: CDR1 SGHTA, CDR2 FQGNSA. V was pared by 4 bases and J by 4 bases, with 13 bases of the junction left unmatched. The CDR3 contains 16 residues. The CDR3 loop reads CASSSTLAGPRYEQYF. The CDR3 nucleotides read TGTGCCAGCAGCTCCACTTTAGCGGGCCCGAGATACGAGCAGTACTTC.

A remark on this clone: The sample carries other DNA sequences with the same CDR3. The chain has TRBV11-3 and TRBJ2-1, with D possibly being TRBD2 (6 bases). V was trimmed by 3 bases and J by 0 bases, leaving 12 bases between them. Germline loops: CDR1 SGHNT, CDR2 YENEEA. This CDR3 comprises 16 residues. CDR3 region: CASSLGGLRSYNEQFF. As DNA, the CDR3 is TGTGCCAGCAGCTTGGGAGGCCTGCGCTCCTACAATGAGCAGTTCTTC.

This rearrangement joins TRBV5-4 to TRBJ2-5, with TRBD2 matching 8 bases. V was clipped by 4 bases and J by 1 base; unmatched bases: 9. The V gene's germline CDR1 is SGHNT and CDR2 YYREEE (reference sequence). The CDR3 loop spans 16 amino acids. The CDR3 is CASSLAAGLAQETQYF. For the CDR3, the DNA is TGTGCCAGCAGCCTCGCCGCTGGACTAGCCCAAGAGACCCAGTACTTC.

The J gene is TRBJ1-1, the V gene TRBV28; no definite D call. Trimming cost V 4 bases and J 1 base, with 13 bases left between them. In germline, CDR1 is MDHEN, CDR2 SYDVKM. The length of the CDR3 is 15 residues. The CDR3 spells CASSSSSLPNTEAFF. The CDR3, as DNA: TGTGCCAGCAGTTCTAGTAGCCTGCCGAACACTGAAGCTTTCTTT.